The 9 T cell receptor beta chains given below trace back to one sample, sequenced in a study of read filtering for tumor transcriptome and immune sequencing. This library used roughly 400 ng RNA and molecular barcoded adaptors spanning alpha/delta and beta/gamma chains. TCRdb redid the calling of the reads with MiXCR, one entry per CDR3 protein. The sample carries around 50,000 distinct CDR3 sequences, around 12% recorded once. Sequenced input: a population of CD138-negative cells sorted from bone marrow. The receptors were gathered from a donor older than 35 with multiple myeloma.

J is TRBJ1-2 and V is TRBV7-3; D is ambiguous. Germline assignment: CDR1 SGHTA and CDR2 FQGTGA. CDR3 size: 17 residues. V was trimmed by 5 bases and J by 8 bases, leaving 27 bases between them. The CDR3: CASSTSPPGTGARGYTF. CDR3 nucleotides: TGTGCCAGCAGCACTAGCCCCCCGGGCACCGGCGCGCGGGGCTACACCTTC.

At least ten counts were recorded for this clonotype. The genes are TRBV2 and TRBJ2-5; D remains ambiguous. The CDR3 has 13 residues. V was cut by 1 base and J by 4 bases, with 7 bases left in between. Germline V gives CDR1 SNHLY, CDR2 FYNNEI. CDR3 region: CASSEGLIETQYF. DNA of the CDR3: TGTGCCAGCAGTGAAGGCCTTATAGAGACCCAGTACTTC.

A note on this clonotype: A read error is possible here, since a much larger clone lies one base away. This rearrangement joins TRBV6-6 to TRBJ2-5, with a possible D match to TRBD1 (5 bases). CDR1 MNHNY and CDR2 SVGAGI come from the germline V gene (reference sequence). Trimming took off 4 bases at V and 5 bases at J, with 14 bases between the two ends. This CDR3 is built from 14 residues. The DNA for the CDR3 is TGTGCCAGCAGTTTTGGAAGGGGTGCGGAGACCCAGTACTTC. It translates to CASSFGRGAETQYF.

This clonotype was observed many times. This chain joins TRBV4-1 and TRBJ1-4, with a tentative D call TRBD1 (5 bases). Germline V CDR1 and CDR2: MGHRA, YSYEKL. V lost 4 bases and J lost 7, with 19 bases in between. This CDR3 is 16 amino acids long. The CDR3 sequence: CASSRKRGGEGEKLFF. CDR3 nucleotide sequence: TGCGCCAGCAGCCGCAAGAGAGGAGGGGAAGGTGAAAAACTGTTTTTT.

This clonotype was counted at least ten times. The chain recombines TRBV20-1 with TRBJ2-7, with D tentatively TRBD1 (6 bases). CDR3 size: 11 residues. The ends were cut back, 6 bases at V and 6 bases at J, with 12 bases in the middle. Germline V gene sequence: CDR1 DFQATT, CDR2 SNEGSKA (reference sequence). CDR3 nucleotide sequence: TGCAGTGCCAACCACAGGGCCGAGCAGTACTTC. Translated: CSANHRAEQYF.

Ten or more counts support this clonotype. The chain joins TRBV5-1 to TRBJ1-5, with a tentative D call TRBD1 (5 bases). The CDR3 totals 15 residues. The germline V gene has CDR1 SGHRS and CDR2 YFSETQ. V was trimmed by 3 bases and J by 0 bases, leaving 10 bases between them. The CDR3 region has the DNA TGCGCCAGCAGCTCGGGGGTGGCTAGCAATCAGCCCCAGCATTTT. This codes for CASSSGVASNQPQHF.

This clonotype has a count of ten or more. The gene calls are TRBV7-2 and TRBJ1-5; D remains ambiguous. This CDR3 comprises 16 residues. V was pared by 1 base and J by 3 bases, with 13 bases between. Per the germline V gene, CDR1 is SGHTA and CDR2 is FQGNSA. CDR3 region: CASSLESGLSNQPQHF. DNA of the CDR3: TGTGCCAGCAGCTTAGAAAGCGGCCTTTCCAATCAGCCCCAGCATTTT.

In this sample, this clonotype turned up many times. The J gene is TRBJ2-1, the V gene TRBV10-3, with TRBD2 matching 9 bases. The trim removed 4 bases at V and 4 bases at J, leaving 14 bases unmatched. Germline assignment: CDR1 ENHRY and CDR2 SYGVKD. The CDR3 extends over 18 amino acids. The CDR3 bases are TGTGCCATCAGTGGGGGCGGGGGGGCTATGTACGGGTACAATGAGCAGTTCTTC. Its translation: CAISGGGGAMYGYNEQFF.

This clonotype was seen many times. This rearrangement joins TRBV29-1 to TRBJ2-3, with 9 positions matching TRBD1. The CDR3 length is 15 residues. The germline gives CDR1 SQVTM, CDR2 ANQGSEA. V lost 2 bases, J lost 1 base, and 4 bases stayed unmatched. In nucleotides, the CDR3 is TGCAGCGTTGAAAACCGACAGGGGGGCACAGATACGCAGTATTTT. Its protein is CSVENRQGGTDTQYF.